This T cell receptor (beta chain) was profiled in a study of regulatory T cells in long-lasting Graves disease. Findings and limits, study-wide: The persistent group shared about 2,500 public clonotypes, more than the approximately 890 shared by new patients. The study found TRBV28, TRBJ1-2 and TRBJ2-5 favored in persistent disease.

Trimming took off 5 bases at V and 3 bases at J, with 12 bases between the two ends. Germline V gene sequence: CDR1 SEHNR, CDR2 FQNEAQ (reference sequence). The CDR3 covers 14 residues. Arm-PCR of CDR3 regions and iRepertoire HTBI primers were used to build TCR beta libraries. TCRdb reprocessed the multiplex PCR reads with MiXCR, giving one entry per CDR3 protein. The sample yields hundreds of thousands of distinct CDR3 sequences, approximately 13% seen once. Stated time point: newly diagnosed GD, antithyroid drugs for less than 3 months. The TCR library was made from RNA extracted from PBMCs. Ten or more counts support this clonotype. Antigen specificity is unknown. These data also formed part of another study, on T cells in Graves' hyperthyroidism and ophthalmopathy. That paper states: Ophthalmopathy was model-predicted a median around 6.7 months pre-onset.

The chain carries TRBV7-9 and TRBJ2-3; no clear D. This sample comprised peripheral blood mononuclear cells (PBMCs), obtained at new diagnosis, from a patient treated with antithyroid drugs. This sequence originates from a man aged 25-40 years with Graves disease. CDR3 in DNA: TGTGCCAGCAGCCTAAGGACCCAAACAGATACGCAGTATTTT. Amino acid sequence: CASSLRTQTDTQYF. Supplemented by reference TRBV7-9 and TRBJ2-3, the full variable domain reads DTGVSQNPRHKITKRGQNVTFRCDPISEHNRLYWYRQTLGQGPEFLTYFQNEAQLEKSRLLSDRFSAERPKGSFSTLEIQRTEQGDSAMYLCASSLRTQTDTQYFGPGTRLTVL.